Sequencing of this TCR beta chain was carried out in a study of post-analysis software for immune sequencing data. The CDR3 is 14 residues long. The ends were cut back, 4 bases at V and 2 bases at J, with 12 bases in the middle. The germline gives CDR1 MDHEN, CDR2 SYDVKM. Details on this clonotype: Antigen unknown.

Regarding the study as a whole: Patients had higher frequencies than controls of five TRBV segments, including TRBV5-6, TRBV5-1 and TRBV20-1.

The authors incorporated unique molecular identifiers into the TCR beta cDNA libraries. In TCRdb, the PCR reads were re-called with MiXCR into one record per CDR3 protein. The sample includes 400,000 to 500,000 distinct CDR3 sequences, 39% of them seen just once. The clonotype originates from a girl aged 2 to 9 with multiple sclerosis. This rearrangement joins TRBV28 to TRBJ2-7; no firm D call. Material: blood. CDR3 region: CASSSPASTYEQYF. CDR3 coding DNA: TGTGCCAGCAGTTCCCCTGCATCGACCTACGAGCAGTACTTC.